The clone carrying this TCR beta chain was detected once. What it binds is unknown. CDR1 and CDR2 (germline): MNHEY, SVGAGI. V lost 6 bases, J lost 7 bases, and 7 bases stayed unmatched. This CDR3 is built from 13 residues. Data came from immunoSEQ multiplex PCR; TCRdb stores just in-frame clones and leaves some out. This table has about 35,000 clones, 91% appearing once. The data were obtained in a study of T cells in localized non-small cell lung cancer. Study-level findings and limits: Heterogeneity within the tumor remains possible, as just one region underwent sequencing. Uninvolved adjacent lung had higher T cell clonality than tumor and all other tissues.

The sequencing here drew on peripheral blood mononuclear cells, taken before any cancer treatment. The J gene is TRBJ1-2, the V gene TRBV6-5; 8 bases align to TRBD1. The sequence was obtained from a female donor over 55 with stage II lung adenocarcinoma. In DNA, the CDR3 is TGTGCCAGCAGGGGGGACAGGAATGGTGGCTACACCTTC. Encoded protein: CASRGDRNGGYTF.